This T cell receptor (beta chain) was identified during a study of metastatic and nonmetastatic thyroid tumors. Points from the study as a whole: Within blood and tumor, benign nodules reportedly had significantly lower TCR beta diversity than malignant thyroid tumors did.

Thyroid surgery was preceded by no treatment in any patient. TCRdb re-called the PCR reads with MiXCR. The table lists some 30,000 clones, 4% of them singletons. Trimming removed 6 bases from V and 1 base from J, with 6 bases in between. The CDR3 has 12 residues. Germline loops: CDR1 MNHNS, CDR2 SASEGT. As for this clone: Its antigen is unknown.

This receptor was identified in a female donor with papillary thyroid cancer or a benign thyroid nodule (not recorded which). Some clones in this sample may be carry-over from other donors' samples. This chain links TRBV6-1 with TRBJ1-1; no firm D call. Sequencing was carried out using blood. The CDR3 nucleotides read TGTGCCAGCAGGCCGTCGAACACTGAAGCTTTCTTT. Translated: CASRPSNTEAFF.